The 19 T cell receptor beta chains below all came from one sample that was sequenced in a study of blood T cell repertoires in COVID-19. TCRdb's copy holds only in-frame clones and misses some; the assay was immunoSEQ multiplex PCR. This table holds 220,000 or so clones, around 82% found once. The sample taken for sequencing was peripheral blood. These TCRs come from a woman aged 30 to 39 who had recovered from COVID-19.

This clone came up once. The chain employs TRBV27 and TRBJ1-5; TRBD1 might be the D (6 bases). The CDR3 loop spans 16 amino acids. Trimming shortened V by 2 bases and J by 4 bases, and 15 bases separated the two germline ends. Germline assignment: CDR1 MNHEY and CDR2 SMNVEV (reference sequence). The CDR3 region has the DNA TGTGCCAGCAGTTTAAATTTCAGGGGTCGAAATCAGCCCCAGCATTTT. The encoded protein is CASSLNFRGRNQPQHF.

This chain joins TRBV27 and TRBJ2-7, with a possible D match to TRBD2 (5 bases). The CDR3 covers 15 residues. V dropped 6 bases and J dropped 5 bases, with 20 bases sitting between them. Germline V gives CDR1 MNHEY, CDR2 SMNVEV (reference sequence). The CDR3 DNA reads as TGTGCCAGCAGCAAAGCGGAGGCCCTGTTGGACGAGCAGTACTTC. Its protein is CASSKAEALLDEQYF.

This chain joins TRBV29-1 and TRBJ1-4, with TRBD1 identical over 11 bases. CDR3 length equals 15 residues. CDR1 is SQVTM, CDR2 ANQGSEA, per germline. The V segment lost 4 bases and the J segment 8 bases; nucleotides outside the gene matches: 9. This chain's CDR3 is CSVAGQGVTFEKLFF. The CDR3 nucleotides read TGCAGCGTTGCGGGACAGGGGGTGACATTCGAAAAACTGTTTTTT.

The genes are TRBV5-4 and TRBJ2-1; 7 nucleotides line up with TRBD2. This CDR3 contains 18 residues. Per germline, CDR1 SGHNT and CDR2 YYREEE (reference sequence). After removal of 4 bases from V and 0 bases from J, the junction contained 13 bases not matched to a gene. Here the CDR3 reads CASSPYLAGGSSYNEQFF. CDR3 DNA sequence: TGTGCCAGCAGCCCCTACCTCGCGGGCGGGAGCTCCTACAATGAGCAGTTCTTC.

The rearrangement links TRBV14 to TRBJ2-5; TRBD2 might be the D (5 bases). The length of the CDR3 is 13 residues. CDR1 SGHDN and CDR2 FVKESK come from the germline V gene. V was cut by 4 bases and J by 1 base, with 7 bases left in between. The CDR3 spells CASSRTLQETQYF. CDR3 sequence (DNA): TGTGCCAGCAGCCGGACTCTCCAAGAGACCCAGTACTTC.

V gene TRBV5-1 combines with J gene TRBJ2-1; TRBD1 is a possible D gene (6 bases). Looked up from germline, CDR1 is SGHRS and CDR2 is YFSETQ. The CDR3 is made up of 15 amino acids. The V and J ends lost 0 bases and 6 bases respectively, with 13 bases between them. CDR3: CASSLVTGTVNEQFF. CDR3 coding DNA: TGCGCCAGCAGCTTGGTAACAGGGACGGTCAATGAGCAGTTCTTC.

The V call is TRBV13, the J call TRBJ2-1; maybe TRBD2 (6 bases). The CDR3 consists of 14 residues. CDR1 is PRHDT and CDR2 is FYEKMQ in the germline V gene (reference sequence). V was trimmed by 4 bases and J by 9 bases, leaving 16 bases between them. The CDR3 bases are TGTGCCAGCAGCTGGAGGGTCTCGGGCGGTGAGCAGTTCTTC. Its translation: CASSWRVSGGEQFF.

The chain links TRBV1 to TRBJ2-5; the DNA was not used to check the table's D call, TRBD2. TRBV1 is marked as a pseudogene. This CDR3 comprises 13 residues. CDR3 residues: CTSRLAFWETQYF. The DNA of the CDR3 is TGCACCAGCAGGCTAGCTTTCTGGGAGACCCAGTACTTC.

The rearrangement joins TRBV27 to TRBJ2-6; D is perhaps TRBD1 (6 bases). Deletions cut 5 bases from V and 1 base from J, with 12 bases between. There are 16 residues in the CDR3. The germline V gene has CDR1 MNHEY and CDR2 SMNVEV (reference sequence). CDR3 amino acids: CASSKGERSGANVLTF. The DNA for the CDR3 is TGTGCCAGCAGTAAGGGGGAGAGGTCTGGGGCCAACGTCCTGACTTTC.

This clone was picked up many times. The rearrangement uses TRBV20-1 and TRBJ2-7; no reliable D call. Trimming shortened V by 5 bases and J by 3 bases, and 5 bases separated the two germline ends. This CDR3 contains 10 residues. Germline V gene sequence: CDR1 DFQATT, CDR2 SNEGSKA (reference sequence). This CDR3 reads CSASDYEQYF. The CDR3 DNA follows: TGCAGTGCTTCAGACTACGAGCAGTACTTC.

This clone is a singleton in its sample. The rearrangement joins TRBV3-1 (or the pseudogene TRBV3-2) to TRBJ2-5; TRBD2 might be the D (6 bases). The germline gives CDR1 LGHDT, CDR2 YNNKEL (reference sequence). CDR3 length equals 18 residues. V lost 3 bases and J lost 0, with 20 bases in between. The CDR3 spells CASSQPRAGGGYQETQYF. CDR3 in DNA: TGTGCCAGCAGCCAGCCGCGGGCGGGTGGGGGGTACCAAGAGACCCAGTACTTC.

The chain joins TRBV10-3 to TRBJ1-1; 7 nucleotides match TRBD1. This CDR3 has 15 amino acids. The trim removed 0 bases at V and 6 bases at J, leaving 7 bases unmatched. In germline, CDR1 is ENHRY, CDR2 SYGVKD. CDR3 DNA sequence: TGTGCCATCAGTGAGTCCCCAGGGGGTCTAGCTGAAGCTTTCTTT. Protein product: CAISESPGGLAEAFF.

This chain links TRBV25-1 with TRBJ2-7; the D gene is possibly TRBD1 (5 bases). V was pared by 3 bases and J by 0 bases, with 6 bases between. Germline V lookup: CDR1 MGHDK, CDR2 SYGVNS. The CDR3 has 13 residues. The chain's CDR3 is CASSEQGSYEQYF. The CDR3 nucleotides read TGTGCCAGCAGTGAGCAGGGCTCCTACGAGCAGTACTTC.

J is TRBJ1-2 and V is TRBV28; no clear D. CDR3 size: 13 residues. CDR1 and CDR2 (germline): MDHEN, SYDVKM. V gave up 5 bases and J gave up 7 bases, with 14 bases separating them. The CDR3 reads CASSVQLYSGYTF. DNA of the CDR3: TGTGCCAGCAGTGTACAATTGTATTCTGGCTACACCTTC.

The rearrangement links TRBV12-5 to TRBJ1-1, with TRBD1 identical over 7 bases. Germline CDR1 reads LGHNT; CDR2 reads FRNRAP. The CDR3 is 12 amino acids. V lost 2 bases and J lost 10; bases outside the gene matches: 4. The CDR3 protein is CASGLLNRGAFF. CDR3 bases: TGTGCTAGTGGTTTGCTAAACAGGGGAGCTTTCTTT.

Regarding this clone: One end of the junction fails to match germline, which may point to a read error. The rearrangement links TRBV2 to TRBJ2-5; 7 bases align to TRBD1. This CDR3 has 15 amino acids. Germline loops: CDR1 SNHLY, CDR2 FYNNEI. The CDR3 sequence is CASSSGEGQQATQYF. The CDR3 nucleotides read TGTGCCAGCAGTTCTGGTGAGGGACAGCAAGCGACCCAGTACTTC.

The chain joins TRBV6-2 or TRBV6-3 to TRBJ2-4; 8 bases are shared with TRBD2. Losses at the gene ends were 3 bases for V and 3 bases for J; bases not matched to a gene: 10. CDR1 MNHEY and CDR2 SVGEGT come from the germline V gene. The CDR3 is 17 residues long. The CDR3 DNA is TGTGCCAGCAGTTATTACCGGGGGGGCGGAGGCAAAAACATTCAGTACTTC. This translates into CASSYYRGGGGKNIQYF.

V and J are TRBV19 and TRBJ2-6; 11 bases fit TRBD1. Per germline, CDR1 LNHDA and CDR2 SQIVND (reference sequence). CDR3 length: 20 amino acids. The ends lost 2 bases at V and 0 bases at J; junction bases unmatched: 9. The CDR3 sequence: CASSIRLAGTGGSGANVLTF. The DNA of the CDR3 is TGTGCCAGTAGTATAAGGCTGGCGGGGACAGGGGGCTCTGGGGCCAACGTCCTGACTTTC.

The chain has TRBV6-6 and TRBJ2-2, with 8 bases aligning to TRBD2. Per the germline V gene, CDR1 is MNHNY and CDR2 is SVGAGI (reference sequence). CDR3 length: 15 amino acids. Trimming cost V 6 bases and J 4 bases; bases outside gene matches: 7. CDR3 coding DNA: TGTGCCAGCAGGCTAGCGGGCCCGGGCACCGGGGAGCTGTTTTTT. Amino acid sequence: CASRLAGPGTGELFF.